This T cell receptor beta chain was obtained from a study of cytomegalovirus exposure and HLA in healthy donors. General observations from the study: Later work associated roughly 15,000 TCR beta sequences with HLA alleles at 0.05 false discovery rate. TCR beta V- and J-gene trimming was later associated with a missense DCLRE1C variant.

It was with 60 Vbeta and 13 Jbeta primers that the PCR ran. Assay used: immunoSEQ multiplex PCR; TCRdb lists only in-frame clones, some missing. In total, the table holds roughly 100,000 clones. On this clone itself: What it binds is unknown.

The source of this sequence is a woman younger than 45 in good health and CMV-seronegative. The sequenced sample was PBMCs.

The CDR3 nucleotides read TGTGCCAGCAGCTTAGGAGGGGCGACCGGGGAGCTGTTTTTT. It yields the protein CASSLGGATGELFF. This chain joins TRBV7-3 and TRBJ2-2, with a possible D match to TRBD2 (6 bases). Germline-derived CDR1 and CDR2 are SGHTA and FQGTGA. The CDR3 has 14 residues. Trimming stripped 2 bases from V and 5 bases from J, with 9 bases between. Full variable domain (outside the CDR3, taken from reference TRBV7-3 and TRBJ2-2): GAGVSQTPSNKVTEKGKYVELRCDPISGHTALYWYRQSLGQGPEFLIYFQGTGAADDSGLPNDRFFAVRPEGSVSTLKIQRTERGDSAVYLCASSLGGATGELFFGEGSRLTVL.